This T cell receptor beta chain is drawn from a study of T cells in pancreatic ductal adenocarcinoma. In the case of this clone: Its specificity is not known.

Produced via immunoSEQ multiplex PCR; TCRdb's table is partial and in-frame only. The repertoire has about 97,000 clones, about 95% of them found once; the top ten carry around 2.9%. The CDR3 extends over 16 amino acids. V dropped 1 base and J dropped 0 bases, with 10 bases sitting between them. The germline CDR1 and CDR2 sequences are SGHTA and FQGNSA. The selected patients with pancreatic ductal adenocarcinoma had surgery but no neoadjuvant therapy. Study outcomes and limitations: This surgical cohort overrepresents the minority presenting with early-stage disease.

Sequenced input: PBMCs. The origin of this receptor is a human donor with pancreatic ductal adenocarcinoma. The chain joins TRBV7-2 to TRBJ2-1, with a weak D call TRBD2 (6 bases). This CDR3 reads CASSLGPGSSYNEQFF. In DNA, the CDR3 is TGTGCCAGCAGCTTAGGACCCGGGAGCTCCTACAATGAGCAGTTCTTC.